These 17 T cell receptor beta chains came from one sample sequenced in a study of tumor and adjacent non-tumor tissue in lung cancer. RNA was extracted from bulk tissue without any cell sorting. Distant lung tissue was collected more than 3 cm away from the tumor edge. The library came from three nested PCR rounds adapted from ARM-PCR protocols. TCRdb reanalysed the multiplex PCR reads using MiXCR and keeps one entry per CDR3 protein. The sample includes 70,000 to 90,000 distinct CDR3 sequences, roughly 80% of them seen just once. Sequenced: distant non-tumor lung tissue. These receptors were obtained from a man in his 60s with non-small cell lung cancer.

As regards this clonotype: The junction departs from germline at one end; a sequencing error may be responsible. The DNA for the CDR3 is TGTGGCAGCAGCTATCAGGGGGCAAATACGCAGTATTTT. It is translated as CGSSYQGANTQYF. The rearrangement uses TRBV11-1 and TRBJ2-3, with 8 bases fitting TRBD1. This CDR3 contains 13 residues. Germline lookup yields CDR1 SGHAT and CDR2 FQDESV (reference sequence).

This clonotype was detected once. The conserved closing phenylalanine or tryptophan is absent in this CDR3, likely reflecting a read error. The chain has TRBV6-5 and TRBJ2-7, with 7 positions matching TRBD1. Germline CDR1 reads MNHEY; CDR2 reads SVGAGI. The CDR3 contains 15 residues. V shed 8 bases, J shed 3 bases, and the junction held 13 bases outside the gene matches. In DNA form, the CDR3 reads TGTGCCAGCGGCAATGGGACAGTCACTCGCTACGAGCAGTACCTC. Amino acid sequence: CASGNGTVTRYEQYL.

About this clonotype itself: Its ends do not fully match the called genes, so a read error is possible. This chain joins TRBV20-1 and TRBJ2-1; maybe TRBD2 (5 bases). The length of the CDR3 is 15 residues. CDR1 is DFQATT, CDR2 SNEGSKA, per germline (reference sequence). CDR3 bases: TGCAATGCTAGGGCCCTAGCTTTCTCCTACAATGAGCAGCTCTTC. Amino acids: CNARALAFSYNEQLF.

Notes on this clonotype: The junction does not match germline at one end; this may be a read error. J is TRBJ1-1 and V is TRBV11-2, with a tentative D call TRBD1 (5 bases). Germline CDR1 and CDR2: SGHAT and FQNNGV. CDR3 length: 14 amino acids. The CDR3 DNA reads TGTACCAGCAGCTTGACGGGGAGAGGGACTGAAGTTTTCTTT. This encodes CTSSLTGRGTEVFF. Combining the CDR3 with reference TRBV11-2 and TRBJ1-1 gives the whole variable domain EAGVAQSPRYKIIEKRQSVAFWCNPISGHATLYWYQQILGQGPKLLIQFQNNGVVDDSQLPKDRFSAERLKGVDSTLKIQPAKLEDSAVYLCTSSLTGRGTEVFFGQGTRLTVV.

As to this clonotype: A read error may produce the germline difference seen at one junction end. The V and J genes are TRBV5-4 and TRBJ2-6, with D possibly matching TRBD1 (5 bases). The CDR3 runs to 18 residues. Germline V gives CDR1 SGHNT, CDR2 YYREEE (reference sequence). Here the CDR3 DNA reads TGTGCCAGCAGCCCTGGCGCAGGGCCTCTCTCTGGGGCCAACGTCCTTACTTTT. Translated, it gives CASSPGAGPLSGANVLTF. The entire variable domain, with the rest obtained from reference TRBV5-4 and TRBJ2-6, is as follows: ETGVTQSPTHLIKTRGQQVTLRCSSQSGHNTVSWYQQALGQGPQFIFQYYREEENGRGNFPPRFSGLQFPNYSSELNVNALELDDSALYLCASSPGAGPLSGANVLTFGAGSRLTVL.

As to this clonotype: One end of the junction does not line up with germline, which may come from a read error. The chain has TRBV6-1 and TRBJ2-3; 7 positions match TRBD2. The CDR3 runs 15 residues. Germline CDR1 MNHNS, CDR2 SASEGT. For the CDR3, the DNA is TGTGCCAACAGTGAGCAAGCGGGAAGTACAGATACGCAGTATTTT. Amino acid sequence: CANSEQAGSTDTQYF.

The chain links TRBV5-4 to TRBJ2-3; maybe TRBD2 (5 bases). From germline, CDR1 is SGHNT and CDR2 YYREEE (reference sequence). This CDR3 is 14 amino acids long. This chain's CDR3 is CTSGSGGYTDTQYF. In DNA, the CDR3 is TGTACAAGCGGAAGCGGTGGGTACACAGATACGCAGTATTTT.

As for this clonotype: The final CDR3 position lacks the conserved phenylalanine or tryptophan, pointing to a likely read error. The gene calls are TRBV6-2 or TRBV6-3 and TRBJ2-3; unclear D gene. CDR3 length: 14 residues. CDR1 MNHEY and CDR2 SVGEGT come from the germline V gene. The germline V and J ends were trimmed by 8 bases and 3 bases, with 15 bases remaining between them. The CDR3 coding sequence is TGTGCCAGCCAAACTCACTTTTCTACAGATACGCAGTATCTT. It specifies CASQTHFSTDTQYL.

Remarks on this clonotype: Just one base apart from a much larger clone, this may be a read error. V and J are TRBV6-2 or TRBV6-3 and TRBJ2-2; 12 bases are a match to TRBD2. CDR3 length: 15 residues. Germline CDR1 is MNHEY and CDR2 is SVGEGT. The DNA of the CDR3 is TGTGCCAACAGTTCTAGCGGGAGGGACACCGGGGAGCTGTTTTTT. The encoded protein is CANSSSGRDTGELFF.

About this clonotype itself: A much larger clone sits a single nucleotide away, making a read error possible. This CDR3 fails to terminate in the conserved phenylalanine or tryptophan, so it likely reflects a read error. The DNA is omitted, as the CDR3 cannot be located on it reliably, and the CDR3 follows TCRdb's listing. The chain recombines TRBV5-4 with TRBJ1-2. The CDR3 length is 13 residues, termini included. CDR1 is SGHNT, CDR2 YYREEE, per germline (reference sequence). The CDR3 loop reads CDGCYNPGLTISS.

V gene TRBV11-2 combines with J gene TRBJ1-5; perhaps TRBD1 as D (5 bases). Germline values: CDR1 SGHAT, CDR2 FQNNGV. The CDR3 spans 15 residues. Trimming stripped 5 bases from V and 9 bases from J, with 20 bases between. The CDR3 DNA sequence: TGTGCCAGCAGCACCGGACACGATAGCGTTCGGCCCCAGCATTTT. Its translation is CASSTGHDSVRPQHF.

Note on this clonotype: Mismatch with germline at one junction end may stem from a read error. The rearrangement uses TRBV20-1 and TRBJ2-4; 8 bases are a match to TRBD2. The CDR3 sequence is 14 residues long. Germline values: CDR1 DFQATT, CDR2 SNEGSKA (reference sequence). In DNA, the CDR3 is TGCAGTGCACGGACTAGCAGGAGGGGAAACATTCGGTACTTC. Residues: CSARTSRRGNIRYF.

In regard to this clonotype: The CDR3 does not end in the conserved phenylalanine or tryptophan, so this is likely a read error. This chain links TRBV24-1 with TRBJ2-5; no definite D call. Germline values: CDR1 KGHDR, CDR2 SFDVKD. This CDR3 has 13 residues. This CDR3 reads CATSEEYKGTQYI. The CDR3, as DNA: TGCGCCACCAGTGAGGAGTATAAAGGGACCCAGTACATC.

A remark on this clonotype: A much bigger clone sits one base away, suggesting this may be a read error. The chain carries TRBV5-6 and TRBJ2-5, with D possibly matching TRBD2 (5 bases). The CDR3 length is 14 residues. Germline V CDR1 and CDR2: SGHDT, YYEEEE. CDR3 in DNA: TGTGTCAGCAGCTTGGTACGGGGACAAGAGACCCAGTACTTC. Protein: CVSSLVRGQETQYF.

Concerning this clonotype itself: The DNA is omitted, as the CDR3 cannot be located on it reliably, and the CDR3 follows TCRdb's listing. The chain carries TRBV4-2 and TRBJ2-3; the table's D call, TRBD1, has no DNA check behind it. The CDR3 extends over 16 residues, inclusive of both ends. Germline CDR1 reads LGHNA; CDR2 reads YNFKEQ. This CDR3 is CARSQVVAGGTDTQYF.

The rearrangement links TRBV7-9 to TRBJ1-2; maybe TRBD1 (5 bases). V lost 5 bases, J lost 5 bases, and 15 bases lay in between. Germline values: CDR1 SEHNR, CDR2 FQNEAQ (reference sequence). The CDR3 is 14 residues long. CDR3 DNA: TGTGCCAGCAGCATAGTCGGGGACTCTTATGGCTACACCTTC. It yields the protein CASSIVGDSYGYTF.

On this clonotype: This may stem from a read error, because a much larger clone lies one nucleotide away. The conserved final phenylalanine or tryptophan is absent from the CDR3, which likely points to a read error. CDR3 coding DNA: TGTGCCAGCAGCTTGACCTGGGGGACTGGCGAGCAGTACCTC. The encoded protein is CASSLTWGTGEQYL. The gene calls are TRBV5-5 and TRBJ2-7; D is perhaps TRBD2 (6 bases). The germline V and J ends were trimmed by 1 base and 6 bases, with 14 bases remaining between them. Germline lookup yields CDR1 SGHKS and CDR2 YYEKEE (reference sequence). The CDR3 extends over 14 amino acids.